This is a list of T cell receptor beta chains from one sample in a study of T cells in Graves' hyperthyroidism and ophthalmopathy. One entry per CDR3 protein, called by TCRdb with MiXCR from the multiplex PCR reads. The sample contains hundreds of thousands of distinct CDR3 sequences, about 14% of which appear only once. Sequencing was done on a sample of blood. These receptors originate from a woman in her 50s with Graves' ophthalmopathy. The conserved cysteine and the conserved F or W are not part of the CDR3 here.

>TRBV7-2|TRBJ1-2
ASSPTRSGQYGYT
>TRBV28|TRBJ1-5
ASSLLGSNSNQPQH
>TRBV7-2|TRBJ2-1
ASSPNRDEQF
>TRBV6-1|TRBJ2-1
ASIPRTSGTYNEQF
>TRBV9|TRBJ1-2
ASSVGTASGYT
>TRBV5-4|TRBJ2-7
ASSLSSGVVSYEQY
>TRBV20-1|TRBJ1-5
SARGAVGSNQPQH
>TRBV10-3|TRBJ2-1
AISDPGLAGVLNEQF
>TRBV3-1|TRBJ2-2
ASSQRWGYTGELF
>TRBV28|TRBJ1-1
ASSPGQGSGAF
>TRBV11-2|TRBJ2-1
ASSLVGLNNEQF
>TRBV20-1|TRBJ1-1
SAQDPIKRGTEAF
>TRBV12-3/TRBV12-4|TRBJ2-7
ASSLRWETYEQY
>TRBV11-1|TRBJ2-6
ASSFYRAGANVLT
>TRBV7-9|TRBJ2-5
ASSSWDRESETQY
>TRBV29-1|TRBJ2-5
SVRTGGGPETQY
>TRBV30|TRBJ1-5
AWKARGRQPQH
>TRBV30|TRBJ1-1
ASKTEMNTEAF
>TRBV20-1|TRBJ2-7
SAPKMYREDHYEQY
>TRBV28|TRBJ1-5
ASSPPYRGGNQPQH
>TRBV5-4|TRBJ1-2
ASSFLRQGAGGYT
>TRBV5-1|TRBJ1-1
ASSLRGDGTEAF
>TRBV19|TRBJ2-1
ASSMIFLSEQF
>TRBV28|TRBJ2-1
ASSSIVPPNEQF
>TRBV6-2/TRBV6-3|TRBJ2-7
ASSYPETGAWEQY
>TRBV2|TRBJ2-3
ASSESRGDTQY
>TRBV6-1|TRBJ2-2
ASTAVGRGGELF
>TRBV10-3|TRBJ1-2
AISESAGDNYGYT
>TRBV29-1|TRBJ1-5
SVAQQGGNQPQH
>TRBV18|TRBJ1-5
ASSPDRVGQPQH
>TRBV6-2/TRBV6-3|TRBJ2-1
ASSYPAGSGSYNEQF
>TRBV20-1|TRBJ1-5
SAKRWDRGNQPQH
>TRBV19|TRBJ2-3
ASSTRTAGRTDTQY
>TRBV5-5|TRBJ2-7
ASSSWASGRSAEQY
>TRBV7-6|TRBJ2-3
ASSLARGGKGTDTQY
>TRBV5-1|TRBJ1-5
ASSLDHSSNQPQH
>TRBV11-3|TRBJ2-3
ASNVGSPGTDTQY
>TRBV6-2/TRBV6-3|TRBJ2-1
ASAYTSGSDNEQF
>TRBV19|TRBJ2-7
ASSIGLAGFYEQY
>TRBV15|TRBJ1-5
ATSSQRAGYQPQH
>TRBV12-5|TRBJ2-7
ASGLVYEQY
>TRBV6-5|TRBJ1-1
ASSSAWGGTEAF
>TRBV20-1|TRBJ2-4
SARGTTSKNIQY
>TRBV12-3/TRBV12-4|TRBJ2-7
ASSLEDFNSYEQY
>TRBV3-1|TRBJ2-6
ASSQGIGQSGANVLT
>TRBV14|TRBJ2-1
ASSQTGTFNEQF
>TRBV28|TRBJ1-6
ASSSASFSNSPLH
>TRBV7-3|TRBJ2-1
ASSIGTANNEQF
>TRBV13|TRBJ1-2
ASSLGFEGSYGYT
>TRBV28|TRBJ2-2
ASSSPGRNTGELF
>TRBV24-1|TRBJ2-7
ATSDWGSYEQY
>TRBV7-6|TRBJ1-5
ASSSTVSNQPQH
>TRBV20-1|TRBJ2-1
SARASLYNEQF
>TRBV15|TRBJ2-5
ATSRAVVEETQY
>TRBV20-1|TRBJ2-2
SARAAGELF